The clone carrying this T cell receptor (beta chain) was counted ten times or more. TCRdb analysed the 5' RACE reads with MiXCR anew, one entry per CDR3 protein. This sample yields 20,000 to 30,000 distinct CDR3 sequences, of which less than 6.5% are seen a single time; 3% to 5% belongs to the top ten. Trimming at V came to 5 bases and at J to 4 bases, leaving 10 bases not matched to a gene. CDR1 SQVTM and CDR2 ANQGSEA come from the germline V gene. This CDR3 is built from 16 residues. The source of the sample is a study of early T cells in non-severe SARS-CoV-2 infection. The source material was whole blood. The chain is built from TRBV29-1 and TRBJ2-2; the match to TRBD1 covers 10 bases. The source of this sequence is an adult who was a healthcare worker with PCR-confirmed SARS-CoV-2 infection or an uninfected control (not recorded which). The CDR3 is CSVLTGTGDLTGELFF. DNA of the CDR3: TGCAGCGTTTTGACCGGGACAGGGGATCTCACCGGGGAGCTGTTTTTT.